This TCR beta chain was documented in a study of PD-1 blockade in mismatch repair-deficient tumors. General study findings and limits: Rapid post-treatment expansion, then contraction, generally preceding radiologic response, marked tumor-resident clones.

Comment on this clone: Its antigen remains unidentified.

With 6 bases removed from V and 4 bases from J, the gap between germline ends came to 15 bases. Germline assignment: CDR1 KGHSH and CDR2 LQKENI. CDR3 length: 15 amino acids. The method was immunoSEQ multiplex PCR; TCRdb's version includes in-frame clones alone and lacks a portion of them. The sample lists about 25,000 clones, roughly 84% occurring once. PCR or immunohistochemistry showed mismatch repair deficiency in every enrolled patient. TCR sequencing covered a few patients who responded to pembrolizumab. The chain is built from TRBV18 and TRBJ2-2; no clear D. The origin of this receptor is an adult with mismatch repair-deficient cancer. The source material was PBMCs, sampled before pembrolizumab treatment. CDR3 loop: CASSSVGVSTGELFF. CDR3 sequence (DNA): TGTGCCAGCTCGAGCGTAGGAGTGAGCACCGGGGAGCTGTTTTTT.